The subject of this entry is one T cell receptor beta chain. The data are from a study of response to subunit inactivated influenza vaccine. This CDR3 spans 15 amino acids. The ends lost 6 bases at V and 0 bases at J; junction bases unmatched: 6. TCRdb called the RT-PCR reads again in MiXCR, with one record for every CDR3 protein. The sample has around 500,000 distinct CDR3 sequences; 10% to 11% are singletons. This material consisted of PBMCs from blood, taken more than 35 days after vaccination. The TCR originated in a man aged 45-65 years who received an inactivated influenza vaccine. The rearrangement joins TRBV12-3 or TRBV12-4 to TRBJ2-3, with TRBD2 identical over 7 bases. As DNA, the CDR3 is TGTGCCAGCAGGGGGGGGAGCGGGAGCACAGATACGCAGTATTTT. Translated, it gives CASRGGSGSTDTQYF.